One sample yielded the 14 T cell receptor beta chains listed below, sequenced in a study of T cells in Graves' hyperthyroidism and ophthalmopathy. RNA transcripts served as the template for amplifying TCR beta CDR3 regions. A set of HTBI primers served as the primers for a first-round RT-PCR of the TCR CDR3. TCRdb reanalysed the multiplex PCR reads using MiXCR and keeps one entry per CDR3 protein. The table shows more than 450,000 distinct CDR3 sequences, with roughly 21% occurring only once. Sequenced: blood. All receptors come from a man aged 35-49 years with Graves' ophthalmopathy.

The genes are TRBV12-3 or TRBV12-4 and TRBJ2-1; 9 bases are shared with TRBD2. Losses at the gene ends were 8 bases for V and 12 bases for J; bases not matched to a gene: 8. The CDR3 has 12 residues. In nucleotides, the CDR3 is TGTGCCAGCCTTGAGAGGACTAGCGTGCAGTTCTTC. Translated, it gives CASLERTSVQFF.

In its sample, this clonotype was seen many times. This sequence joins TRBV28 and TRBJ2-1; no definite D call. The CDR3 has 16 residues. The germline CDR1 and CDR2 sequences are MDHEN and SYDVKM. V lost 5 bases, J lost 6 bases, and 20 bases lay in between. CDR3 in DNA: TGTGCCAGCAGTGTTCCCCCGGTCCTGGGCGGCAATGAGCAGTTCTTC. Translated: CASSVPPVLGGNEQFF.

V usage is TRBV29-1 and J usage is TRBJ1-2; D unresolved. CDR1 and CDR2 (germline): SQVTM, ANQGSEA. Trimming took off 4 bases at V and 3 bases at J, with 12 bases between the two ends. CDR3 length equals 13 residues. The CDR3 here is CSVGGQTYYGYTF. CDR3 nucleotide sequence: TGCAGCGTTGGAGGCCAGACTTACTATGGCTACACCTTC. Drawing the rest from reference TRBV29-1 and TRBJ1-2, the complete variable domain is SAVISQKPSRDICQRGTSLTIQCQVDSQVTMMFWYRQQPGQSLTLIATANQGSEATYESGFVIDKFPISRPNLTFSTLTVSNMSPEDSSIYLCSVGGQTYYGYTFGSGTRLTVV.

There are many counts of this clonotype. The chain combines TRBV2 with TRBJ1-1; possibly TRBD1 for D (6 bases). Looked up from germline, CDR1 is SNHLY and CDR2 is FYNNEI. CDR3 length: 14 residues. The V end lost 4 bases, the J end lost 5 bases, and 14 bases lay between the germline ends. The CDR3 region is CASSVSSRGTEAFF. In DNA, the CDR3 is TGTGCCAGCAGTGTCAGTAGTAGGGGGACTGAAGCTTTCTTT.

This clonotype has ten or more counts. This chain uses TRBV5-8 with TRBJ2-7; TRBD2 matches at 8 bases. Germline CDR1 reads SGHTS; CDR2 reads YDEGEE. The J segment lost 1 base and the V segment lost 0 bases, leaving 3 bases of the junction unmatched. The CDR3 is made up of 15 amino acids. The CDR3 here is CASSLGSGNSYEQYF. CDR3 nucleotides: TGTGCCAGCAGCTTGGGTAGCGGGAATTCCTACGAGCAGTACTTC.

This clonotype has a handful of counts. This sequence joins TRBV4-1 and TRBJ1-3; possible D gene TRBD1, 5 bases. The CDR3 contains 15 residues. Per the germline V gene, CDR1 is MGHRA and CDR2 is YSYEKL. V gave up 3 bases and J gave up 4 bases, with 13 bases separating them. CDR3 amino acids: CASSHRDAGGNTIYF. The CDR3 DNA follows: TGCGCCAGCAGCCATCGGGACGCCGGGGGAAACACCATATATTTT.

This clonotype has only a few counts. The V call is TRBV12-3 or TRBV12-4, the J call TRBJ1-3; D unclear. Trimming cost V 3 bases and J 3 bases, with 12 bases left between them. This CDR3 is 15 amino acids long. This chain's CDR3 is CASSLGRYGGNTIYF. The CDR3 nucleotides read TGTGCCAGCAGTTTGGGCAGGTACGGTGGAAACACCATATATTTT.

This clonotype was picked up many times. The rearrangement links TRBV3-1 to TRBJ2-7; 11 bases match TRBD2. The germline CDR1 and CDR2 sequences are LGHDT and YNNKEL (reference sequence). With 1 base clipped from V and 0 bases from J, the junction kept 5 bases outside the gene matches. CDR3 size: 17 residues. The CDR3 sequence: CASSQVTSGASSYEQYF. The CDR3 DNA is TGTGCCAGCAGCCAAGTGACTAGCGGGGCGAGCTCCTACGAGCAGTACTTC.

This chain links TRBV28 with TRBJ1-5; tentatively, D is TRBD1 (6 bases). The CDR3 contains 16 residues. Trimming took 3 bases from V and 0 from J, leaving 12 bases between them. Germline-derived CDR1 and CDR2 are MDHEN and SYDVKM. CDR3 DNA: TGTGCCAGCAGTTTTGGGGGGCCAGCTAGCAATCAGCCCCAGCATTTT. Translating it yields CASSFGGPASNQPQHF.

This clonotype has ten or more counts. The rearrangement uses TRBV6-1 and TRBJ1-2, with D possibly TRBD1 on 5 matching bases. Germline V CDR1 and CDR2: MNHNS, SASEGT. The length of the CDR3 is 13 residues. With 2 bases removed from V and 4 bases from J, the gap between germline ends came to 8 bases. The CDR3: CASSEYGTYGYTF. Here the CDR3 DNA reads TGTGCCAGCAGTGAATATGGGACCTATGGCTACACCTTC.

The CDR3 here is CSAPLASAQFF. The CDR3 nucleotides are TGCAGTGCTCCCTTAGCGTCCGCGCAGTTCTTC. The chain is built from TRBV20-1 and TRBJ2-1; tentative D call: TRBD2 (5 bases). Trimming cost V 5 bases and J 12 bases, with 14 bases left between them. CDR1 and CDR2 (germline): DFQATT, SNEGSKA (reference sequence). CDR3 length: 11 amino acids.

This clonotype has ten or more counts. The chain combines TRBV7-8 with TRBJ1-5; tentatively, D is TRBD1 (6 bases). The germline V gene encodes CDR1 SGHVS and CDR2 FQNEAQ. Trimming took off 0 bases at V and 6 bases at J, with 12 bases between the two ends. This CDR3 has 15 residues. CDR3 sequence (DNA): TGTGCCAGCAGCTTAGCTTTGGGGGGCGGTCAGCCCCAGCATTTT. This codes for CASSLALGGGQPQHF.

This clonotype has at least ten counts. V and J are TRBV2 and TRBJ2-1; D remains ambiguous. The CDR3 consists of 11 residues. Germline V gene data show CDR1 as SNHLY and CDR2 as FYNNEI. The germline V and J ends were trimmed by 7 bases and 8 bases, with 9 bases remaining between them. As DNA, the CDR3 is TGTGCCAGCATCAATGGGGATGAGCAGTTCTTC. Encoded protein: CASINGDEQFF. Based on the CDR3 plus reference TRBV2 and TRBJ2-1, the full variable domain is EPEVTQTPSHQVTQMGQEVILRCVPISNHLYFYWYRQILGQKVEFLVSFYNNEISEKSEIFDDQFSVERPDGSNFTLKIRSTKLEDSAMYFCASINGDEQFFGPGTRLTVL.

This clonotype appeared many times. The chain carries TRBV6-2 or TRBV6-3 and TRBJ1-1, with 8 bases lining up with TRBD1. The CDR3 sequence is 15 residues long. V dropped 0 bases and J dropped 4; count of bases not matched to a gene: 4. From germline, CDR1 is MNHEY and CDR2 SVGEGT. CDR3: CASSYSRTGRTEAFF. The CDR3 DNA is TGTGCCAGCAGTTACTCAAGGACAGGGCGCACTGAAGCTTTCTTT.